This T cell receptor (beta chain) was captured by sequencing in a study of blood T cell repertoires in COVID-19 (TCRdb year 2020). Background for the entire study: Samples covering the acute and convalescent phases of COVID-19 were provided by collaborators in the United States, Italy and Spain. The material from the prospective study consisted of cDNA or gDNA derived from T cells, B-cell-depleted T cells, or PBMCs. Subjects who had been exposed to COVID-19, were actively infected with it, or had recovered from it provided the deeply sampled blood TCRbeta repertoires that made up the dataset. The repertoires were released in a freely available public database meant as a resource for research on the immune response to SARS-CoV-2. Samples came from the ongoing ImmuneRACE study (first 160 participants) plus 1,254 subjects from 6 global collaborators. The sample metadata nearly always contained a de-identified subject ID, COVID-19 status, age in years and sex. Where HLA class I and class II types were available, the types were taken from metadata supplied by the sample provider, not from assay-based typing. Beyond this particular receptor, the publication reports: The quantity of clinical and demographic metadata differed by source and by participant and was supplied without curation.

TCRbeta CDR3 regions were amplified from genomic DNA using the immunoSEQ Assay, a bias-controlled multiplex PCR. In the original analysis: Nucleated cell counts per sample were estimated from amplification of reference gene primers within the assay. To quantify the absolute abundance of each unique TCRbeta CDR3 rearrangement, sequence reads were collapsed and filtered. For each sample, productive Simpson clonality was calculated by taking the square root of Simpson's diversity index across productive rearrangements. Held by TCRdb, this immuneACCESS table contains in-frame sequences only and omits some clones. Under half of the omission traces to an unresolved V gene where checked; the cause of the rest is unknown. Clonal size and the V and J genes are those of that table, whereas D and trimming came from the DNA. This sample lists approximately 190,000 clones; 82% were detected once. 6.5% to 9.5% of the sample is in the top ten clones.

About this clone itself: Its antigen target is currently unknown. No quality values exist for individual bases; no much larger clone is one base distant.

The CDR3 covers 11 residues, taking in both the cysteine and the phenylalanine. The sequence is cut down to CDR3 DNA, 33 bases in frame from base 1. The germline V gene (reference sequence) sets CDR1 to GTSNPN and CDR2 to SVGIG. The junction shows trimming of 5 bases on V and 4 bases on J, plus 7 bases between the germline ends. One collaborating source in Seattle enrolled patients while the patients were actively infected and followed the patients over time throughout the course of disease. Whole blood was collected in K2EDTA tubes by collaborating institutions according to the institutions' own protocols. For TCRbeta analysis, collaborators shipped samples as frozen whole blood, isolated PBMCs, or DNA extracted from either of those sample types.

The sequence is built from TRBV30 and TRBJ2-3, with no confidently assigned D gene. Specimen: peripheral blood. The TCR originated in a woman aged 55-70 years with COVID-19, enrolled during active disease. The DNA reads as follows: TGTGCCTGGTGCCCGGCAGATACGCAGTATTTT. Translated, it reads CAWCPADTQYF.